This is a list of T cell receptor beta chains from one sample in a study of blood T cell repertoires in COVID-19. The method was immunoSEQ multiplex PCR; TCRdb's version includes in-frame clones alone and lacks a portion of them. The sample contains 130,000 to 150,000 clones, roughly 87% of which appear only once. Material: peripheral blood. Receptors originate from a human donor in a cohort sampled during active COVID-19. CDR3s include the opening cysteine and the closing phenylalanine or tryptophan. D genes are given only for firm matches. Clone size is shown for a subset of rows, as once, few, many or a class of expanded clone.

j_gene | abundance | d_gene | v_gene | CDR3nt | CDR3aa
TRBJ2-1 | . | . | TRBV6-4 | TGTGCCAGCAGTGCCCAGGTGGCTGCGACCGAGCAGTTCTTC | CASSAQVAATEQFF
TRBJ1-3 | once | TRBD1 | TRBV27 | TGTGCCAGCAGCCAACAGGGGACCGGAAACACCATATATTTT | CASSQQGTGNTIYF
TRBJ2-4 | once | . | TRBV2 | TGTGCCAGCAGTGCCGCCGGGGTTGCAAACATTCAGTACTTC | CASSAAGVANIQYF
TRBJ1-2 | . | . | TRBV5-6 | TGTGCCAGCAGCTTGCCAAACTATGGCTACACCTTC | CASSLPNYGYTF
TRBJ2-1 | . | TRBD2 | TRBV7-8 | TGTGCCAGCAGCCCAAAGCTGGGAGCGGGGGCCTACAATGAGCAGTTCTTC | CASSPKLGAGAYNEQFF
TRBJ2-7 | . | TRBD1 | TRBV7-9 | TGTGCCAGCAGCCGTATATCGACAGGGGACGAGCAGTACTTC | CASSRISTGDEQYF
TRBJ2-1 | . | TRBD2 | TRBV5-1 | TGCGCCAGCAGCTTGGCCGGGGGGGCCTACAATGAGCAGTTCTTC | CASSLAGGAYNEQFF
TRBJ2-3 | . | TRBD1 | TRBV27 | TGTGCCAGCAGCCGAAAACGAAGAGGGACAGGGGTCACAGATACGCAGTATTTT | CASSRKRRGTGVTDTQYF
TRBJ2-1 | . | . | TRBV27 | TGTGCCAGCAGCGCCGGGGTGACGACCTACAATGAGCAGTTCTTC | CASSAGVTTYNEQFF
TRBJ2-7 | . | TRBD2 | TRBV4-3 | TGCGCCAGCAGCCTTGGACTAGCGGGGGAGTACGAGCAGTACTTC | CASSLGLAGEYEQYF
TRBJ2-4 | . | . | TRBV9 | TGTGCCAGCAGCTCCGGCCTAGCTGGGCACATTCAGTACTTC | CASSSGLAGHIQYF
TRBJ2-7 | . | TRBD1 | TRBV2 | TGTGCCAGCAGGAGACAGGGCTCCGAGCAGTACTTC | CASRRQGSEQYF